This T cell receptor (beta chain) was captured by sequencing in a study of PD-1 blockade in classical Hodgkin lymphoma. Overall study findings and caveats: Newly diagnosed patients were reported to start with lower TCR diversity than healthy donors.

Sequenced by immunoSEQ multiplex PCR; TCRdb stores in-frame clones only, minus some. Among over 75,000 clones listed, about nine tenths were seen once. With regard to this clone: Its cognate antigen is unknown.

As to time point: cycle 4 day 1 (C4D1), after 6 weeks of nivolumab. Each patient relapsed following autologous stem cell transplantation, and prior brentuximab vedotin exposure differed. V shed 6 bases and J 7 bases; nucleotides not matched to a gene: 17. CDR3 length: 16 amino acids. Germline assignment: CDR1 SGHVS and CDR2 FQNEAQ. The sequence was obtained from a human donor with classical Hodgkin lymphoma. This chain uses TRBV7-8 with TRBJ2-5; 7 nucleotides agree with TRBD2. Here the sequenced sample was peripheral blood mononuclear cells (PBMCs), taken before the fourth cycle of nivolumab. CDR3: CASRKAGTESSGTQYF. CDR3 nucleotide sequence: TGTGCCAGCAGAAAAGCGGGGACCGAATCATCGGGGACCCAGTACTTC.